Listed below are T cell receptor beta chains from one sample, sequenced in a study of technical replicates of blood from a few donors. The data were produced by immunoSEQ multiplex PCR, yet TCRdb's version contains in-frame clones alone and is incomplete. The sample contains approximately 65,000 clones, about 90% of which appear only once. The sample consisted of PBMCs. The source is a human donor in good health. Some clones in this sample may be carry-over from other donors' samples. Both conserved end residues are part of each CDR3. Fields, in order: J gene, clone size, V gene, D gene, CDR3 length, CDR3 protein, CDR3 DNA. A D gene is named only where the DNA matches it firmly. A row's size may be missing; if present it is once, few, many or a size class.

J gene: TRBJ1-1
clone size: NA
V gene: TRBV2
D gene: NA
CDR3 length: 13
CDR3 protein: CASRLQGNTEAFF
CDR3 DNA: TGTGCCAGCAGGCTACAGGGAAACACTGAAGCTTTCTTT

J gene: TRBJ2-7
clone size: NA
V gene: TRBV19
D gene: NA
CDR3 length: 15
CDR3 protein: CASSIEFSGAYEQYF
CDR3 DNA: TGTGCCAGTAGTATAGAGTTTTCAGGTGCCTACGAGCAGTACTTC

J gene: TRBJ2-2
clone size: NA
V gene: TRBV2
D gene: NA
CDR3 length: 14
CDR3 protein: CASTPAGAPGELFF
CDR3 DNA: TGTGCCAGCACCCCAGCAGGGGCCCCCGGGGAGCTGTTTTTT

J gene: TRBJ2-1
clone size: NA
V gene: TRBV7-2
D gene: TRBD2
CDR3 length: 16
CDR3 protein: CASSSGVGGTYNEQFF
CDR3 DNA: TGTGCCAGCAGCAGCGGGGTGGGGGGGACCTACAATGAGCAGTTCTTC

J gene: TRBJ2-7
clone size: NA
V gene: TRBV13
D gene: NA
CDR3 length: 11
CDR3 protein: CASRSSGQQYF
CDR3 DNA: TGTGCCAGCAGGAGCAGCGGACAGCAGTACTTC

J gene: TRBJ1-4
clone size: NA
V gene: TRBV15
D gene: NA
CDR3 length: 16
CDR3 protein: CATSRDYGATNEKLFF
CDR3 DNA: TGTGCCACCAGCAGAGATTACGGGGCAACTAATGAAAAACTGTTTTTT

J gene: TRBJ2-2
clone size: NA
V gene: TRBV5-4
D gene: TRBD2
CDR3 length: 17
CDR3 protein: CASSLGAGAGAFRELFF
CDR3 DNA: TGTGCCAGCAGCTTGGGTGCTGGAGCGGGGGCCTTCCGGGAGCTGTTTTTT

J gene: TRBJ1-4
clone size: NA
V gene: TRBV21-1
D gene: NA
CDR3 length: 16
CDR3 protein: CASTMGAGGTNEKLFF
CDR3 DNA: TGTGCCAGCACGATGGGGGCGGGGGGGACTAATGAAAAACTGTTTTTT

J gene: TRBJ2-7
clone size: NA
V gene: TRBV7-2
D gene: TRBD2
CDR3 length: 15
CDR3 protein: CASSWAGTSVDEQYF
CDR3 DNA: TGTGCCAGCAGCTGGGCCGGGACTAGCGTAGACGAGCAGTACTTC

J gene: TRBJ2-7
clone size: NA
V gene: TRBV4-2
D gene: NA
CDR3 length: 13
CDR3 protein: CAARGTRTYEQYF
CDR3 DNA: TGTGCCGCCAGGGGGACTAGAACCTACGAGCAGTACTTC

J gene: TRBJ2-7
clone size: NA
V gene: TRBV23-1
D gene: NA
CDR3 length: 14
CDR3 protein: CASSPPTGTYEQYF
CDR3 DNA: TGCGCCAGCAGTCCTCCGACAGGAACCTACGAGCAGTACTTC

J gene: TRBJ1-2
clone size: NA
V gene: TRBV18
D gene: TRBD1
CDR3 length: 15
CDR3 protein: CASSPFGTGDYGYTF
CDR3 DNA: TGTGCCAGCTCACCTTTTGGGACAGGGGACTATGGCTACACCTTC

J gene: TRBJ2-7
clone size: NA
V gene: TRBV6-1
D gene: NA
CDR3 length: 12
CDR3 protein: CASSVSDYEQYF
CDR3 DNA: TGTGCCAGCAGTGTCTCAGACTACGAGCAGTACTTC

J gene: TRBJ1-6
clone size: NA
V gene: TRBV4-1
D gene: NA
CDR3 length: 17
CDR3 protein: CASSQDERVGGGKPLHF
CDR3 DNA: TGCGCCAGCAGCCAAGATGAGAGAGTGGGAGGAGGAAAACCCCTCCACTTT

J gene: TRBJ2-5
clone size: NA
V gene: TRBV18
D gene: NA
CDR3 length: 12
CDR3 protein: CASSPPYETQYF
CDR3 DNA: TGTGCCAGCTCACCACCGTATGAGACCCAGTACTTC

J gene: TRBJ1-2
clone size: NA
V gene: TRBV5-1
D gene: NA
CDR3 length: 12
CDR3 protein: CASSLEGGGYTF
CDR3 DNA: TGCGCCAGCAGCTTGGAAGGGGGAGGCTACACCTTC

J gene: TRBJ1-5
clone size: NA
V gene: TRBV7-2
D gene: NA
CDR3 length: 13
CDR3 protein: CASSLHTGQPQHF
CDR3 DNA: TGTGCCAGCAGCCTCCATACGGGACAGCCCCAGCATTTT

J gene: TRBJ2-7
clone size: NA
V gene: TRBV5-6
D gene: TRBD2
CDR3 length: 16
CDR3 protein: CASSLLAGGSSYEQYF
CDR3 DNA: TGTGCCAGCAGCTTACTAGCGGGGGGAAGCTCCTACGAGCAGTACTTC

J gene: TRBJ1-4
clone size: once
V gene: TRBV5-5
D gene: TRBD1
CDR3 length: 15
CDR3 protein: CASSFPGQGYEKLFF
CDR3 DNA: TGTGCCAGCAGCTTTCCGGGACAGGGTTACGAAAAACTGTTTTTT

J gene: TRBJ1-2
clone size: few
V gene: TRBV4-2
D gene: TRBD1
CDR3 length: 14
CDR3 protein: CASSPGQASYGYTF
CDR3 DNA: TGTGCCAGCAGCCCCGGACAGGCAAGCTATGGCTACACCTTC

J gene: TRBJ2-5
clone size: NA
V gene: TRBV7-9
D gene: TRBD1
CDR3 length: 16
CDR3 protein: CASTTGWDRGGETQYF
CDR3 DNA: TGTGCCAGCACCACCGGATGGGACAGGGGGGGAGAGACCCAGTACTTC

J gene: TRBJ2-3
clone size: NA
V gene: TRBV9
D gene: TRBD1
CDR3 length: 17
CDR3 protein: CASSVGHSGQGPDTQYF
CDR3 DNA: TGTGCCAGCAGCGTAGGCCACTCGGGACAGGGGCCAGATACGCAGTATTTT

J gene: TRBJ2-7
clone size: NA
V gene: TRBV5-4
D gene: TRBD1
CDR3 length: 13
CDR3 protein: CASGGQSLDEQYF
CDR3 DNA: TGTGCCAGCGGGGGACAGAGCCTTGACGAGCAGTACTTC